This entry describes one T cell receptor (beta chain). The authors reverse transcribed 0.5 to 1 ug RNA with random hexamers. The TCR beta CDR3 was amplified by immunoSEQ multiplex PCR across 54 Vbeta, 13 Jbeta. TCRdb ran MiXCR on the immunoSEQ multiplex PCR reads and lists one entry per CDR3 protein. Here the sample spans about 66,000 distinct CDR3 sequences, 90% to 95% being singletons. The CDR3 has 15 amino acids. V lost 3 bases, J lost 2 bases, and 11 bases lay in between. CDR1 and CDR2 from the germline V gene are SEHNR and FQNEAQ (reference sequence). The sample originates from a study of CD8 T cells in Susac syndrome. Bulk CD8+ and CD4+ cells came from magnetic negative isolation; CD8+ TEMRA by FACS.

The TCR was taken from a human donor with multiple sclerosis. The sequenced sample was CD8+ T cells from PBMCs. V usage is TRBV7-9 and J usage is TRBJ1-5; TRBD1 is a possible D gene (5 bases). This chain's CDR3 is CASSFSVGGNQPQHF. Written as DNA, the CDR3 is TGTGCCAGCAGCTTTAGTGTGGGGGGCAATCAGCCCCAGCATTTT.